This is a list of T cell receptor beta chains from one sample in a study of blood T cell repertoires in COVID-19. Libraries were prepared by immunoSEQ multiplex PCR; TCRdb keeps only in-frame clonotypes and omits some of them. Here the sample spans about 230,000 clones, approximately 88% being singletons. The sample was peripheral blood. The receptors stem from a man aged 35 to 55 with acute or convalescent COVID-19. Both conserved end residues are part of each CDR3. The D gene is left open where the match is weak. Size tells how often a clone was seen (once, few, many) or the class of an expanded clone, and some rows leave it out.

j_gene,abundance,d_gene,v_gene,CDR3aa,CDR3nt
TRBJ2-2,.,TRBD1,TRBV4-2,CASSLGTGTGTFGGELFF,TGTGCCAGCAGCCTAGGAACCGGGACAGGGACCTTCGGCGGGGAGCTGTTTTTT
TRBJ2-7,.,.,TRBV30,CAWSDSLGGEQYF,TGTGCCTGGAGTGACAGTTTAGGTGGCGAGCAGTACTTC
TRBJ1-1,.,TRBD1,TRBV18,CASSQTGSKAEAFF,TGTGCCAGCTCACAGACAGGGAGTAAAGCTGAAGCTTTCTTT
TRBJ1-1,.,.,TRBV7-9,CASSYRAGMNTEAFF,TGTGCCAGCAGCTACCGCGCGGGTATGAACACTGAAGCTTTCTTT
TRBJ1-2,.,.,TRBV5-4,CASRSPGGPNYGYTF,TGTGCCAGCAGAAGTCCGGGGGGGCCCAACTATGGCTACACCTTC
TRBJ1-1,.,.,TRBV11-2,CASSLWSGTEAFF,TGTGCCAGCAGCTTATGGAGTGGCACTGAAGCTTTCTTT
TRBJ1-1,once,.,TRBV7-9,CASTPGLIVEAFF,TGTGCCAGCACCCCAGGGCTCATAGTCGAAGCTTTCTTT
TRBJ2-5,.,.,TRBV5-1,CASSFDSETQYF,TGCGCCAGCAGCTTCGACAGTGAGACCCAGTACTTC
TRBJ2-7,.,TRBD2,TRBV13,CASSLRVRLAGAEQYF,TGTGCCAGCAGCCTTCGAGTGAGACTAGCGGGAGCGGAGCAGTACTTC
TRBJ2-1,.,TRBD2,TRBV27,CASSLLGGSSYNEQFF,TGTGCCAGCAGTTTATTAGGCGGGAGCTCCTACAATGAGCAGTTCTTC
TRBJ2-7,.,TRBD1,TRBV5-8,CASSSLGTGSYEQYF,TGTGCCAGCAGCTCTCTTGGGACAGGCTCCTACGAGCAGTACTTC
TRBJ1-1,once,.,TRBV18,CASSPTGSRTEAFF,TGTGCCAGCTCACCCACAGGGTCAAGGACTGAAGCTTTCTTT
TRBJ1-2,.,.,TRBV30,CAWSVSGNGGYTF,TGTGCCTGGAGTGTAAGCGGGAACGGTGGCTACACCTTC
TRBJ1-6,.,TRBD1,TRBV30,CAGAGGANSPLHF,TGTGCCGGGGCAGGGGGAGCTAATTCACCCCTCCACTTT
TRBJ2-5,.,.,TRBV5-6,CASSRRRGFQETQYF,TGTGCCAGCAGCCGTCGAAGGGGCTTCCAAGAGACCCAGTACTTC
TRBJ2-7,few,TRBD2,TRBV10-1,CASSEGTSGYEQYF,TGCGCCAGCAGTGAGGGGACTAGCGGCTACGAGCAGTACTTC